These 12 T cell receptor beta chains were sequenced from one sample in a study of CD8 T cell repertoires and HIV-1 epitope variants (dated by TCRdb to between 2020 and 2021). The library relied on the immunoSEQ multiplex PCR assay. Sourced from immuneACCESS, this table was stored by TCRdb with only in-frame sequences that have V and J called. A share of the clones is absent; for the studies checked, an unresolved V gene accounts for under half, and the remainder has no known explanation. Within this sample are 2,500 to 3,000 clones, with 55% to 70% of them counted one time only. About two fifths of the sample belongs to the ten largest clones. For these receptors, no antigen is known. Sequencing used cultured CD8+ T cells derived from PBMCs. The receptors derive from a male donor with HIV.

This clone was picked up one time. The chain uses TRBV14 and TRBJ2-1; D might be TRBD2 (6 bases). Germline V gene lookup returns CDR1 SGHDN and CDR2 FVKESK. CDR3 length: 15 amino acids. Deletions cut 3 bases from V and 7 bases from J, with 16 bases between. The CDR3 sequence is CASSHSQGLANEQFF. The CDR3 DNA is TGTGCCAGCAGCCACTCCCAAGGGCTAGCGAATGAGCAGTTCTTC.

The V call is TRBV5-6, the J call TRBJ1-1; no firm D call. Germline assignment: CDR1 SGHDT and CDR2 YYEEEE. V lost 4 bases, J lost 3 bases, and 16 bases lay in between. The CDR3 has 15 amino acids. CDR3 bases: TGTGCCAGCAGCCGCGATATCCCTGGCGACACTGAAGCTTTCTTT. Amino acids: CASSRDIPGDTEAFF.

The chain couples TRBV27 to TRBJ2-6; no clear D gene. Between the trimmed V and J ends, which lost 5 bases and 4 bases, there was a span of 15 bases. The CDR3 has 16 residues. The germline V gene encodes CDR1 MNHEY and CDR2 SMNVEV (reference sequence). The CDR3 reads CASSTQDGLGANVLTF. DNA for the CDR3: TGTGCCAGCAGTACCCAGGACGGGCTCGGGGCCAACGTCCTGACTTTC.

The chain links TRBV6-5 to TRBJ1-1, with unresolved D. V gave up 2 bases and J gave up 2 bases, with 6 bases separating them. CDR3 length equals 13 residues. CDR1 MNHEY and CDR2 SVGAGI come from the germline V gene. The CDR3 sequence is CASSYQFNTEAFF. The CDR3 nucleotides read TGTGCCAGCAGTTACCAGTTCAACACTGAAGCTTTCTTT.

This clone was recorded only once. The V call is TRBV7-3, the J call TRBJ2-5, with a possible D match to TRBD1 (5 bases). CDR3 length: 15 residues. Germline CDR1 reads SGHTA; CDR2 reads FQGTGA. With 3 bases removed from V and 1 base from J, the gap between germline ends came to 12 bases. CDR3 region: CASSFSEGAQETQYF. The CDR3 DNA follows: TGTGCCAGCAGCTTTTCGGAAGGGGCCCAAGAGACCCAGTACTTC.

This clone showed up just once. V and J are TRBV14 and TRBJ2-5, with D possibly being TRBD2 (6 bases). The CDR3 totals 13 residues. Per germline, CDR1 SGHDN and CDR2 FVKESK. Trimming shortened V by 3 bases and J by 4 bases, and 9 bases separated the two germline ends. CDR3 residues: CASSQIGGETQYF. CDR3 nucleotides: TGTGCCAGCAGCCAGATCGGGGGAGAGACCCAGTACTTC.

CDR3 amino acids: CATSDGTGGIGEQYF. The DNA of the CDR3 is TGTGCCACCAGCGATGGGACAGGTGGCATTGGCGAGCAGTACTTC. The V and J genes are TRBV15 and TRBJ2-7; 8 nucleotides align to TRBD1. Germline lookup yields CDR1 LNHNV and CDR2 YYDKDF (reference sequence). Trimming removed 5 bases from V and 6 bases from J; junction bases left unmatched: 12. The CDR3 totals 15 residues. The whole variable domain, filled in from reference TRBV15 and TRBJ2-7, reads DAMVIQNPRYQVTQFGKPVTLSCSQTLNHNVMYWYQQKSSQAPKLLFHYYDKDFNNEADTPDNFQSRRPNTSFCFLDIRSPGLGDTAMYLCATSDGTGGIGEQYFGPGTRLTVT.

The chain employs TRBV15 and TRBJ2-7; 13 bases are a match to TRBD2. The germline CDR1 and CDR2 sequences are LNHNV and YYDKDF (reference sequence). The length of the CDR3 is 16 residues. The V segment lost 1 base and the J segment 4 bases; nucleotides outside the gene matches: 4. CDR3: CATSRGTSGSSYEQYF. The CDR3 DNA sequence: TGTGCCACCAGCAGAGGGACTAGCGGGAGTTCGTACGAGCAGTACTTC.

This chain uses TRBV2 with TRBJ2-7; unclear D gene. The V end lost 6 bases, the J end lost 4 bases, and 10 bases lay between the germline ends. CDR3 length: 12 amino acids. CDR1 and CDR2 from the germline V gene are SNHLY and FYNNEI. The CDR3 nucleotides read TGTGCCAGCAGCGACGACACGTACGAGCAGTACTTC. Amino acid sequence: CASSDDTYEQYF. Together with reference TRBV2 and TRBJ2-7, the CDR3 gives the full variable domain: EPEVTQTPSHQVTQMGQEVILRCVPISNHLYFYWYRQILGQKVEFLVSFYNNEISEKSEIFDDQFSVERPDGSNFTLKIRSTKLEDSAMYFCASSDDTYEQYFGPGTRLTVT.

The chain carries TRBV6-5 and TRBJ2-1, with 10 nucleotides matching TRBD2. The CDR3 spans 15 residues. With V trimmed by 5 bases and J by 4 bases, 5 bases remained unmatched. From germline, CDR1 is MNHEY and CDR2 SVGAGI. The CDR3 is CASSPLAGAYNEQFF. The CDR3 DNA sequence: TGTGCCAGCAGTCCTCTAGCGGGAGCGTACAATGAGCAGTTCTTC.

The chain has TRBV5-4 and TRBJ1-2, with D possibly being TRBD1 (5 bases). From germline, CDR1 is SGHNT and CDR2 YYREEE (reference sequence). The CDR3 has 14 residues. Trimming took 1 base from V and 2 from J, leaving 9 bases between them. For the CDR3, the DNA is TGTGCCAGCAGCTTGAAGGGGTTCAACTATGGCTACACCTTC. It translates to CASSLKGFNYGYTF.

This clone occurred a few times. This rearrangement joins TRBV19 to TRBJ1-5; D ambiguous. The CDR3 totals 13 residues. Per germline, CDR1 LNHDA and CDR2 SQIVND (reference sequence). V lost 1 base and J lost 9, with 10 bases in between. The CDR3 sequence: CASSIVPEGPQHF. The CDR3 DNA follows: TGTGCCAGTAGTATAGTTCCGGAGGGGCCCCAGCATTTT.